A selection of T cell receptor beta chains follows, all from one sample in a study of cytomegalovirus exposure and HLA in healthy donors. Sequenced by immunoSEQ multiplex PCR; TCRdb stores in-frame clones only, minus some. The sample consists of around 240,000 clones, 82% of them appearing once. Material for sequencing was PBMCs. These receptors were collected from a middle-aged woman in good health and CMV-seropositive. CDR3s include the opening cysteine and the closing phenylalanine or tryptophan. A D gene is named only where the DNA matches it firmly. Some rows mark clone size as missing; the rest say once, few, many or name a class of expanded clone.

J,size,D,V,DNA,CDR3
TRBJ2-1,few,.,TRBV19,TGTGCCAGCAATAGCGGCGATGACTACAATGAGCAGTTCTTC,CASNSGDDYNEQFF
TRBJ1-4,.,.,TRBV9,TGTGCCAGCAGCGTAGGTGGAGGGTTAGGGACCGAAGAGGAAAAACTGTTTTTT,CASSVGGGLGTEEEKLFF
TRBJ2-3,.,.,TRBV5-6,TGTGCCAGCAGCTTGAACTCTCCGCTTACGCAGTATTTT,CASSLNSPLTQYF
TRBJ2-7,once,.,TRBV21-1,TGTGCCAGCAGCAAGGGGCATCCCGGGACAGGACCTTACGAGCAGTACTTC,CASSKGHPGTGPYEQYF
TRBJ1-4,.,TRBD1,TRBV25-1,TGTGCCAGCCGTCCGGGACAGGTTGCAACTAATGAAAAACTGTTTTTT,CASRPGQVATNEKLFF
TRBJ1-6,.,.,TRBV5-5,TGTGCCAGCAGCTTGGGCGTAACAGGGTCAAATAATTCACCCCTCCACTTT,CASSLGVTGSNNSPLHF
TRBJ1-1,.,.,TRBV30,TGTGCCTGGGAAGGAGCAGGGTTGGGAACTGAAGCTTTCTTT,CAWEGAGLGTEAFF
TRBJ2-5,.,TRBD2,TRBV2,TGTGCCAGCACCCCCGGGACTAGCGGGGGGGCCGGGGTCGAAGAGACCCAGTACTTC,CASTPGTSGGAGVEETQYF
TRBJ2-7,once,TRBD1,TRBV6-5,TGTGCCAGCAAGACAGGGGGCAGCTACGAGCAGTACTTC,CASKTGGSYEQYF
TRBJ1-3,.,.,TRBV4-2,TGTGCCAGCAGCCTAGAGGCCTCCCTGGGCCCTGGAAACACCATATATTTT,CASSLEASLGPGNTIYF
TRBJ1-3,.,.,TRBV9,TGTGCCAGCAGCGCCGCCGGGAGGGGGGAGCCCTCTGGAAACACCATATATTTT,CASSAAGRGEPSGNTIYF
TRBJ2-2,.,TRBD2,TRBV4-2,TGTGCCAGCAGCCAAGACTGGGGACTAGCGGGGGGGTACACCGGGGAGCTGTTTTTT,CASSQDWGLAGGYTGELFF
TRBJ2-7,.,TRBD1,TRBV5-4,TGTGCCAGCAGCTTCGGGGGACAGGGAATCTACGAGCAGTACTTC,CASSFGGQGIYEQYF
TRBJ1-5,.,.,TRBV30,TGTGCCTGGACCAACCAGGGGAATCAGCCCCAGCATTTT,CAWTNQGNQPQHF
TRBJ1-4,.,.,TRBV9,TGTGCCAGCAGCGTAGACGGACGGACTCGATATGAAAAACTGTTTTTT,CASSVDGRTRYEKLFF
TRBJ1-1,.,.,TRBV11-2,TGTGCCAGCAGCTTATATCTCAGGGGGAACACTGAAGCTTTCTTT,CASSLYLRGNTEAFF
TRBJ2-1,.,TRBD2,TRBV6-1,TGTGCCAGCAGTGTGGAGCGGGAGGTTGAGCAGTTCTTC,CASSVEREVEQFF
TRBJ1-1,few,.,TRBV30,TGTGCCTGGAGTGTACATAGCAACACTGAAGCTTTCTTT,CAWSVHSNTEAFF
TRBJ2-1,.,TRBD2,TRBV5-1,TGCGCCAGCAGCCCCGATAGCGGGTCGGCCTACAATGAGCAGTTCTTC,CASSPDSGSAYNEQFF
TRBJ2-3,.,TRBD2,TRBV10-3,TGTGCCATTTTTAGCGGGTCCATCACAGATACGCAGTATTTT,CAIFSGSITDTQYF
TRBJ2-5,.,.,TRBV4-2,TGTGCCAGCCGCAAGAGTATGGGGGCGCAAGAGACCCAGTACTTC,CASRKSMGAQETQYF
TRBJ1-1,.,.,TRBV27,TGTGCCAGCAGTTTATGGGCGGGCCTCACTGAAGCTTTCTTT,CASSLWAGLTEAFF
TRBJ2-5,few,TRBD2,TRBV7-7,TGTGCCAGCAGCTTGTCGGGGGGGGGACAAGAGACCCAGTACTTC,CASSLSGGGQETQYF
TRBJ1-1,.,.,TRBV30,TGTGCCTGGATGGCGGTTCGGGGGATGAACACTGAAGCTTTCTTT,CAWMAVRGMNTEAFF
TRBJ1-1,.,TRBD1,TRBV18,TGTGCCAGCTCACCCTCAACAGGGGTAAACACTGAAGCTTTCTTT,CASSPSTGVNTEAFF
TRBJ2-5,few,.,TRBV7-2,TGTGCCAGCAGGTCGACAGGAGTTGCCCAGTACTTC,CASRSTGVAQYF
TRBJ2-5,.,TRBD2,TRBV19,TGTGCCAGTAGTAAACTAGCGGGAGGCCAAGAGACCCAGTACTTC,CASSKLAGGQETQYF
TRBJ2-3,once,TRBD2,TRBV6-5,TGTGCCAGCCGGTCCCTAGCGGGAGGGTCCCGCACGCAGTATTTT,CASRSLAGGSRTQYF
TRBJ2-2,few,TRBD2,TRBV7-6,TGTGCCAGCAGCTTGGGACTAGCGGGATACACCGGGGAGCTGTTTTTT,CASSLGLAGYTGELFF
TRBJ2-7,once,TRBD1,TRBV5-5,TGTGCCAGCAGCTTTACAGGGGGCACAACCTACGAGCAGTACTTC,CASSFTGGTTYEQYF
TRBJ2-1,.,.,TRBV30,TGTGCCTGGAGTGTAATCTCTGTGGGGGGGCCCCCAGGAGAGCAGTTCTTC,CAWSVISVGGPPGEQFF
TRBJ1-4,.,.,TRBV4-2,TGTGCCAGCAGCCAAGAGGGGGGGGTTGGTGAAAAACTGTTTTTT,CASSQEGGVGEKLFF
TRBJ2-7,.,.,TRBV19,TGTGCCAGTAGCCCCGCTGAAGGGGACTACGAGCAGTACTTC,CASSPAEGDYEQYF
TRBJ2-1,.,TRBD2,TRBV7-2,TGTGCCAGCACTGGGACTAGAGCCTACAATGAGCAGTTCTTC,CASTGTRAYNEQFF
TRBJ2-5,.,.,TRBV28,TGTGCCAGCAGTTTAACCGGGACAATAGAGACCCAGTACTTC,CASSLTGTIETQYF
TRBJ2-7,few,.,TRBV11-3,TGTGCCAGCAGCTTAGTAGACTACCTAGGAGAGCAGTACTTC,CASSLVDYLGEQYF
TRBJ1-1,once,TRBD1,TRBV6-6,TGTGCCAGCAGTTACTCCCGGGGACAGGGGGCTGCTGAAGCTTTCTTT,CASSYSRGQGAAEAFF
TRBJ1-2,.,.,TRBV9,TGTGCCAGCACGGGTGTGGAATATGGCTACACCTTC,CASTGVEYGYTF
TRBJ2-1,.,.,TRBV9,TGTGCCAGCAGCAGGCTAGCCCATGAGCAGTTCTTC,CASSRLAHEQFF
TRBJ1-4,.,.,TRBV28,TGTGCCAGCAATTCAGGGTCCGAAAAACTGTTTTTT,CASNSGSEKLFF
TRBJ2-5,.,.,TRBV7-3,TGTGCCAGCAGCCGGGTCAGGGGGAGGCAAGAGACCCAGTACTTC,CASSRVRGRQETQYF
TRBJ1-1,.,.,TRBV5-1,TGCGCCAGCAGCTTGGGCCACGGGGGTGACACTGAAGCTTTCTTT,CASSLGHGGDTEAFF
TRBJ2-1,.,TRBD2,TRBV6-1,TGTGCCAGCAGTGGCCGGGGACTAGCGGGAGGAGGTGAGCAGTTCTTC,CASSGRGLAGGGEQFF
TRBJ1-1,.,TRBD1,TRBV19,TGTGCCAGTAGCACAGGGGGCGCTTTGGCTTTCTTT,CASSTGGALAFF
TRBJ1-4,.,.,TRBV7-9,TGTTCCAGCAGCTTAGTCACGGTCTCTGAAAAACTGTTTTTT,CSSSLVTVSEKLFF
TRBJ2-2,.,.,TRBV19,TGTGCCAGTAGTGTTAGGGGGAACACCGGGGAGCTGTTTTTT,CASSVRGNTGELFF
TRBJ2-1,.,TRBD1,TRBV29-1,TGCAGCGTCTCGGGACAGGGCCGTGAGCAGTTCTTC,CSVSGQGREQFF
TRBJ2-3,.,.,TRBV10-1,TGCGCCAGCAGTGAGGACTTAAGAGATACGCAGTATTTT,CASSEDLRDTQYF
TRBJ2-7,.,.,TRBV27,TGTGCCAGCAGTTTAATGGGACGGGGAGGCTCCTACGAGCAGTACTTC,CASSLMGRGGSYEQYF
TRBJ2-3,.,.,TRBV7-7,TGTGCCAGCAGCTTAGCGGTGGGAGAAGATACGCAGTATTTT,CASSLAVGEDTQYF
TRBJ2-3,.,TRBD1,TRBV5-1,TGCGCCAGCAGCTTAGTGGACAGGGGGCTGATAGAAGATACGCAGTATTTT,CASSLVDRGLIEDTQYF